This T cell receptor beta chain was retrieved from a study of blood T cell repertoires in COVID-19. The wider study: Samples representing acute and convalescent COVID-19 were sourced from the United States, Italy and Spain. Sample material is recorded as cDNA or gDNA derived from T cells, B-cell-depleted T cells, or PBMCs.

Source study methods: Reference gene primer amplification gave estimated nucleated cell counts. The repertoire was sequenced with immunoSEQ multiplex PCR; TCRdb's copy has only in-frame clones and lacks some. V and J calls and clone size are as listed in that table; D and trimming were resolved from the DNA. Of more than 200,000 clones in the sample, approximately 87% were seen once. Sequencing was carried out using peripheral blood. The origin of this receptor is a woman aged 70 to 79 with active or convalescent COVID-19.

The DNA for the CDR3 is TGTGCCAGCAGCTCCGACCTGGGGGGTCAGCCCCAGCATTTT. Translating gives CASSSDLGGQPQHF. V usage is TRBV5-6 and J usage is TRBJ1-5; D perhaps matches TRBD1 (5 bases). Germline V gene data show CDR1 as SGHDT and CDR2 as YYEEEE. V lost 3 bases, J lost 6 bases, and 13 bases lay in between. The CDR3 has 14 amino acids.